This T cell receptor beta chain is from a study of T cells in Graves' hyperthyroidism and ophthalmopathy. Study results and limitations: In validation, the model predicted ophthalmopathy. These predictions came a median roughly seven months before onset. Blood samples included most of the expanded thyroid clonotypes exceeding 0.001.

This clonotype was counted between two and nine times. Its target is unknown. TCR beta CDR3 region amplification was performed from RNA transcripts. The HTBI primer set served for first-round RT-PCR of the TCR CDR3. In TCRdb, the multiplex PCR reads were re-called with MiXCR into one record per CDR3 protein. Of about 130,000 distinct CDR3 sequences in the sample, less than 25% are singletons; the top ten hold over 60%. Trimming took off 2 bases at V and 7 bases at J, with 15 bases between the two ends. Per germline, CDR1 MNHEY and CDR2 SVGAGI. There are 15 residues in the CDR3. Those with hyperthyroidism were 18 to 65 years old, newly diagnosed, and ill for under 2 months.

This receptor was obtained from a woman aged 45-65 years with Graves' hyperthyroidism that later progressed to Graves' ophthalmopathy. The source material was blood. The V and J genes are TRBV6-5 and TRBJ2-1; D remains unclear. The CDR3, as DNA: TGTGCCAGCAGTTACCGGCCTTATCCTGGGAATGAGCAGTTCTTC. As protein: CASSYRPYPGNEQFF.